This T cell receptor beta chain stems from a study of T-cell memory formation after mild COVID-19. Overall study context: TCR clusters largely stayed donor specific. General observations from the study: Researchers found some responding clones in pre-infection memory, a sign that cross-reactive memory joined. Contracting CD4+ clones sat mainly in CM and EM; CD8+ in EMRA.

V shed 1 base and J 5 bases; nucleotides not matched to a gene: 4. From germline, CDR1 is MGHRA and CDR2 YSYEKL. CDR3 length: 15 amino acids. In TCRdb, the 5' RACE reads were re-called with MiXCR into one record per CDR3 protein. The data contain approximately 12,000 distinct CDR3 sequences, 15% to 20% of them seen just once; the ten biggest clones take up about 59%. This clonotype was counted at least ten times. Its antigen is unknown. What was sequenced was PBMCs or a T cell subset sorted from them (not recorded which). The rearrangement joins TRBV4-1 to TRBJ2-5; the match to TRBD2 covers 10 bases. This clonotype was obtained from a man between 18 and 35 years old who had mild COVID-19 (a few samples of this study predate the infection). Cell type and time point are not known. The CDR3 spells CASSQVAGGLETQYF. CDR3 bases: TGCGCCAGCAGCCAAGTAGCGGGGGGTCTTGAGACCCAGTACTTC.